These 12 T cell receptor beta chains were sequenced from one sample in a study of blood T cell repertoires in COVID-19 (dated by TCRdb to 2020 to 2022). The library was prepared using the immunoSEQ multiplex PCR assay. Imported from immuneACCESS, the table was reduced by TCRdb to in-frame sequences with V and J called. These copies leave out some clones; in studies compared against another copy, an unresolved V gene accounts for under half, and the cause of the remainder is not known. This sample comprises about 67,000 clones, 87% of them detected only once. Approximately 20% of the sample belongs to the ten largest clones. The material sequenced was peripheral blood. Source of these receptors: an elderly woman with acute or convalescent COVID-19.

The chain's CDR3 is CASSAQGYPDTQYF. CDR3 DNA: TGTGCCAGCAGCGCTCAGGGTTACCCAGATACGCAGTATTTT. The chain carries TRBV9 and TRBJ2-3; TRBD1 is a possible D gene (5 bases). There are 14 residues in the CDR3. Germline V lookup: CDR1 SGDLS, CDR2 YYNGEE. V lost 3 bases and J 4 bases, leaving 12 bases between the germline ends. Based on the CDR3 plus reference TRBV9 and TRBJ2-3, the full variable domain is DSGVTQTPKHLITATGQRVTLRCSPRSGDLSVYWYQQSLDQGLQFLIQYYNGEERAKGNILERFSAQQFPDLHSELNLSSLELGDSALYFCASSAQGYPDTQYFGPGTRLTVL.

The CDR3 here is CASSDPRRVNQPQHF. CDR3 nucleotides: TGTGCCAGCAGTGACCCTAGGAGGGTCAATCAGCCCCAGCATTTT. The rearrangement links TRBV2 to TRBJ1-5, with D unclear. Trimming took 3 bases from V and 3 from J, leaving 12 bases between them. The CDR3 loop spans 15 amino acids. Germline V gene lookup returns CDR1 SNHLY and CDR2 FYNNEI. Complete variable domain (other parts from reference TRBV2 and TRBJ1-5): EPEVTQTPSHQVTQMGQEVILRCVPISNHLYFYWYRQILGQKVEFLVSFYNNEISEKSEIFDDQFSVERPDGSNFTLKIRSTKLEDSAMYFCASSDPRRVNQPQHFGDGTRLSIL.

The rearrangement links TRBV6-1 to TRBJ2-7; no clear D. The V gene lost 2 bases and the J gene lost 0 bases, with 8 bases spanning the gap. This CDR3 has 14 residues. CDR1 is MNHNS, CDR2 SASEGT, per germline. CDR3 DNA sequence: TGTGCCAGCAGTGAATATACAAACTCCTACGAGCAGTACTTC. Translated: CASSEYTNSYEQYF.

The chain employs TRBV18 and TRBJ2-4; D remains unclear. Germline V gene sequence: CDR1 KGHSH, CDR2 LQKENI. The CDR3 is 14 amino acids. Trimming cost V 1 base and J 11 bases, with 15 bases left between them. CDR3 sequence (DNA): TGTGCCAGCTCACCACTCTCGGATAGCCTTCTTCAGTACTTC. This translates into CASSPLSDSLLQYF.

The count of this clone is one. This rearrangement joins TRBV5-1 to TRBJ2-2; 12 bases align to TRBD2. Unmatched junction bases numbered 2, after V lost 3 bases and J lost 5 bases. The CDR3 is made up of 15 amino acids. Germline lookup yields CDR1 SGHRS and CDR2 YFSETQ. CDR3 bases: TGCGCCAGCAGCTCCGGACTAGCGGGGACCGGGGAGCTGTTTTTT. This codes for CASSSGLAGTGELFF. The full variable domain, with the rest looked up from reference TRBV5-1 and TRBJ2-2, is KAGVTQTPRYLIKTRGQQVTLSCSPISGHRSVSWYQQTPGQGLQFLFEYFSETQRNKGNFPGRFSGRQFSNSRSEMNVSTLELGDSALYLCASSSGLAGTGELFFGEGSRLTVL.

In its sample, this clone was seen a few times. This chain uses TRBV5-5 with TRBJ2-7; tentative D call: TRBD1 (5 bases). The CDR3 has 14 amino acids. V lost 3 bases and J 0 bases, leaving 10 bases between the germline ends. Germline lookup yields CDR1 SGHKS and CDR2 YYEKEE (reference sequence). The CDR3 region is CASSWGPLSYEQYF. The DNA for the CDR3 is TGTGCCAGCAGCTGGGGCCCGCTCTCCTACGAGCAGTACTTC.

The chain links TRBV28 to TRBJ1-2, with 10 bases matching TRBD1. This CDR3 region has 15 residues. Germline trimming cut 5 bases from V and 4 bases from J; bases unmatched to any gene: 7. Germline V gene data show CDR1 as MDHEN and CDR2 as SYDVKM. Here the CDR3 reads CASSLRDRGFYGYTF. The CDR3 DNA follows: TGTGCCAGCAGTCTCCGGGACAGGGGTTTCTATGGCTACACCTTC.

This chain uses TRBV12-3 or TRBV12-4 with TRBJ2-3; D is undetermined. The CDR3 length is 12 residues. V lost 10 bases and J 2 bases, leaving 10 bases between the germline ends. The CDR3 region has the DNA TGTGCCATCTCAGGTTACACAGATACGCAGTATTTT. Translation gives CAISGYTDTQYF.

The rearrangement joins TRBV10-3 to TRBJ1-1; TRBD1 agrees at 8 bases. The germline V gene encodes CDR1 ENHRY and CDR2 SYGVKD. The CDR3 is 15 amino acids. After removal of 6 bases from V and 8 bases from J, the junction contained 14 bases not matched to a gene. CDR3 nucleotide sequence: TGTGCCATCAGCGGCGGACAGGGTTTGATTAAGGAAGCTTTCTTT. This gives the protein CAISGGQGLIKEAFF.

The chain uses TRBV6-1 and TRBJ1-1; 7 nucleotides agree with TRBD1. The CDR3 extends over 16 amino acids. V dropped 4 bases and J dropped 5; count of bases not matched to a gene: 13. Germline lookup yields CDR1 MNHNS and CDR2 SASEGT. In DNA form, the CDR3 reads TGTGCCAGCAGTGTGTCCTTTACAGGGGTTGGTACTGAAGCTTTCTTT. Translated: CASSVSFTGVGTEAFF.

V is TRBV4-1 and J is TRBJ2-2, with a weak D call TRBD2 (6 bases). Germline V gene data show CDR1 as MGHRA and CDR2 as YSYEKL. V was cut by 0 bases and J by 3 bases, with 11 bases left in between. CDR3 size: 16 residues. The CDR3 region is CASSQDFGRYTGELFF. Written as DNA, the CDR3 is TGCGCCAGCAGCCAAGATTTCGGGAGATACACCGGGGAGCTGTTTTTT.

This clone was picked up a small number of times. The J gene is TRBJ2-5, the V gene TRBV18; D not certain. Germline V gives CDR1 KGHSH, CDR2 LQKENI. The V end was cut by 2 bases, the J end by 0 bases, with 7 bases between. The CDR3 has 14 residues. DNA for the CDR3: TGTGCCAGCTCACCAGGCCGGGACCAAGAGACCCAGTACTTC. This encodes CASSPGRDQETQYF.